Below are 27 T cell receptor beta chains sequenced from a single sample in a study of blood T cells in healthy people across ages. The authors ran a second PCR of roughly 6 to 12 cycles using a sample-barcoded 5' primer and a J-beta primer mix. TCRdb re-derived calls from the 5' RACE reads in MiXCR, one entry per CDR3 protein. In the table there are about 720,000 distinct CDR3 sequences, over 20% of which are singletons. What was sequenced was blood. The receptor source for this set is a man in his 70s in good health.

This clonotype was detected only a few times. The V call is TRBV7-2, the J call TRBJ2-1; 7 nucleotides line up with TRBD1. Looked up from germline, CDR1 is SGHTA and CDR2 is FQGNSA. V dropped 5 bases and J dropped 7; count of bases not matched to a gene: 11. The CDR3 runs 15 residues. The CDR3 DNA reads TGTGCCAGCAGCGCTCAGCTAGGGGGCAAGAATGAGCAGTTCTTC. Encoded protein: CASSAQLGGKNEQFF.

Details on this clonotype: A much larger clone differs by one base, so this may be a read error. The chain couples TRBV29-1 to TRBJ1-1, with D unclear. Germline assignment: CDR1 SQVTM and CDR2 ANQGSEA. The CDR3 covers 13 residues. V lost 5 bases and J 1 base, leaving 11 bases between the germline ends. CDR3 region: CSVLRNRNTEAFF. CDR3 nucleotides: TGCAGCGTTCTCCGGAACAGGAACACTGAAGCTTTCTTT. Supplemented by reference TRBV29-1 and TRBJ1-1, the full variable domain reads SAVISQKPSRDICQRGTSLTIQCQVDSQVTMMFWYRQQPGQSLTLIATANQGSEATYESGFVIDKFPISRPNLTFSTLTVSNMSPEDSSIYLCSVLRNRNTEAFFGQGTRLTVV.

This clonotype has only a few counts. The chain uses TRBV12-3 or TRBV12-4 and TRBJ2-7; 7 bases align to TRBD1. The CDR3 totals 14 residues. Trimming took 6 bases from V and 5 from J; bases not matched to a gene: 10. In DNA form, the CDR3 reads TGTGCCAGCAGATCGGACAGGTGGATAGACGAGCAGTACTTC. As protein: CASRSDRWIDEQYF.

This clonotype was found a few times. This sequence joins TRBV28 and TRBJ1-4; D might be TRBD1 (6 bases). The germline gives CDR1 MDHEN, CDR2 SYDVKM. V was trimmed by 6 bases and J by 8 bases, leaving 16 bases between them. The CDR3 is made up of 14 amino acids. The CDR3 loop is CASRGGGAGEKLFF. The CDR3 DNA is TGTGCCAGCAGAGGGGGGGGCGCCGGCGAAAAACTGTTTTTT. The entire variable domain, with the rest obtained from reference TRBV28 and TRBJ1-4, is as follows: DVKVTQSSRYLVKRTGEKVFLECVQDMDHENMFWYRQDPGLGLRLIYFSYDVKMKEKGDIPEGYSVSREKKERFSLILESASTNQTSMYLCASRGGGAGEKLFFGSGTQLSVL.

CDR3 residues: CSVKSPIYEQYF. Written as DNA, the CDR3 is TGCAGCGTTAAATCCCCCATCTACGAGCAGTACTTC. The chain combines TRBV29-1 with TRBJ2-7; D call uncertain. The CDR3 loop spans 12 amino acids. The germline V gene encodes CDR1 SQVTM and CDR2 ANQGSEA. V was shortened by 5 bases and J by 3 bases, with 11 bases between the two germline ends.

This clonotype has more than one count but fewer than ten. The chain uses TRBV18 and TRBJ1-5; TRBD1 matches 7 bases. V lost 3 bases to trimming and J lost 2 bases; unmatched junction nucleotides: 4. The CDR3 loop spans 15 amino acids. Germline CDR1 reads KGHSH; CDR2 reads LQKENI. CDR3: CASSPSDRGNQPQHF. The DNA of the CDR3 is TGTGCCAGCTCACCCTCCGACAGGGGCAATCAGCCCCAGCATTTT.

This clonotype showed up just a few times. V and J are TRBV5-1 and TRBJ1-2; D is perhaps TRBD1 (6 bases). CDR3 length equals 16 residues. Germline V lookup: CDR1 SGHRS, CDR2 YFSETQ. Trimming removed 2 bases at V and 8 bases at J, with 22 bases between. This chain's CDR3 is CASSFKKTGPLDGYTF. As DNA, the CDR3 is TGCGCCAGCAGCTTCAAAAAGACAGGCCCCCTCGACGGCTACACCTTC.

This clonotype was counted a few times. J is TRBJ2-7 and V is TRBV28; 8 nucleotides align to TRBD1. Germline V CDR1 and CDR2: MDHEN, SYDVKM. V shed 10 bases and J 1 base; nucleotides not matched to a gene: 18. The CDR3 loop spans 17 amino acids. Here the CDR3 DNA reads TGTGCCATTGCTCCCGGGACAGGATCTCCCTTTTCCTACGAGCAGTACGTC. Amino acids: CAIAPGTGSPFSYEQYV.

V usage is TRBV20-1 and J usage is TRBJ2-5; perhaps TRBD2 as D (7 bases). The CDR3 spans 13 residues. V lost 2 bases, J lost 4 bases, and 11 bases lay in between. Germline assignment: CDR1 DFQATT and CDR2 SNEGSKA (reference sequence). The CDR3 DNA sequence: TGCAGTGCTAGATCGGGGGGCGCAGAGACCCAGTACTTC. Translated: CSARSGGAETQYF.

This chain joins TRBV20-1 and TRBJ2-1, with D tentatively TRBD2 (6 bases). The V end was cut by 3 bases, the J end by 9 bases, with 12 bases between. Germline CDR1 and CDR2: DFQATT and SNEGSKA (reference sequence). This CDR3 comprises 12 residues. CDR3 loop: CSASRRDSEQFF. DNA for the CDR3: TGCAGTGCTAGTAGGCGGGACTCTGAGCAGTTCTTC.

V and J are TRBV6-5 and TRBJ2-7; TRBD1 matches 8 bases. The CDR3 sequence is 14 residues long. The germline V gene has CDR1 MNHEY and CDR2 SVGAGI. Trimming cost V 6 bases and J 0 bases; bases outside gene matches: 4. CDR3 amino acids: CASSSGGGSYEQYF. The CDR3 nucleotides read TGTGCCAGCAGCTCAGGGGGCGGCTCCTACGAGCAGTACTTC.

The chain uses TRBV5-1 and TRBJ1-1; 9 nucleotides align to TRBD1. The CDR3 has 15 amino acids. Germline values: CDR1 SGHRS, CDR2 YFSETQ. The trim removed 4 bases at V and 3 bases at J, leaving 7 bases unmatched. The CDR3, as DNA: TGCGCCAGCAGCGCTATCCGGGACAGGGACACTGAAGCTTTCTTT. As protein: CASSAIRDRDTEAFF.

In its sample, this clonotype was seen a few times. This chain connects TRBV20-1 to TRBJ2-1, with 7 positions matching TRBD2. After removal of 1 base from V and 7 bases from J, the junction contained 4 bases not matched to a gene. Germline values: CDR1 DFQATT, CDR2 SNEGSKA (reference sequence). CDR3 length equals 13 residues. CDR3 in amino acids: CSARAGAGNEQFF. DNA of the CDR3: TGCAGTGCTAGAGCGGGAGCGGGAAATGAGCAGTTCTTC.

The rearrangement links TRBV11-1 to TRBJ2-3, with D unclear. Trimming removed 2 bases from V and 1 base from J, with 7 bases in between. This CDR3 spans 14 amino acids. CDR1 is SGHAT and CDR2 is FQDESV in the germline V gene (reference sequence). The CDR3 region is CASSLHGGTDTQYF. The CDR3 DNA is TGTGCCAGCAGCTTACATGGCGGCACAGATACGCAGTATTTT. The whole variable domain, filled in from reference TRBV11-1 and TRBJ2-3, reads EAEVAQSPRYKITEKSQAVAFWCDPISGHATLYWYRQILGQGPELLVQFQDESVVDDSQLPKDRFSAERLKGVDSTLKIQPAELGDSAMYLCASSLHGGTDTQYFGPGTRLTVL.

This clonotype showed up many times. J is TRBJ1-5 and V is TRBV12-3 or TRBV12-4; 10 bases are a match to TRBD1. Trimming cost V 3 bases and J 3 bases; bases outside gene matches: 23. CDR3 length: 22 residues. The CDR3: CASSFRLGLLGTGEGANQPQHF. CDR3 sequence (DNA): TGTGCCAGCAGTTTTAGACTGGGACTACTCGGGACAGGGGAGGGGGCCAATCAGCCCCAGCATTTT.

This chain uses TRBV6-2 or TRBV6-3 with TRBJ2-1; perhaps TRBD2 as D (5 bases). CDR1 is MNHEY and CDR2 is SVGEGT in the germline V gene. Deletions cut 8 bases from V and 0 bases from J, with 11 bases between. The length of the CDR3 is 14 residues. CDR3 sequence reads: CASPGLLSYNEQFF. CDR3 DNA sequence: TGTGCCAGCCCCGGACTTCTCTCCTACAATGAGCAGTTCTTC.

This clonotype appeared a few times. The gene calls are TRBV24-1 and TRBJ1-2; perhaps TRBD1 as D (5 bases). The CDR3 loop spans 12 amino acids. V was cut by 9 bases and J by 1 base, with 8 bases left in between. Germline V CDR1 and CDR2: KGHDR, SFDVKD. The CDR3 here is CATADSNYGYTF. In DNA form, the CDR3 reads TGTGCCACCGCCGACAGTAACTATGGCTACACCTTC.

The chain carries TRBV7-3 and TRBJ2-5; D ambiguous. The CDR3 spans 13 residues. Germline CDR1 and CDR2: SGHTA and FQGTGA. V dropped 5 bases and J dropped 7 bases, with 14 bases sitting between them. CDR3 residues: CASSLNSIGTQYF. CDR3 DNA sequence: TGTGCCAGCAGCCTAAACTCGATAGGGACCCAGTACTTC.

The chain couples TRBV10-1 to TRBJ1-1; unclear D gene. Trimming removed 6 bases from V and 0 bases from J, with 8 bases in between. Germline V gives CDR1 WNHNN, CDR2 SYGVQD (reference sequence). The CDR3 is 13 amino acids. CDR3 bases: TGCGCCAGCAGGACCTCACTGAACACTGAAGCTTTCTTT. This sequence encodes CASRTSLNTEAFF.

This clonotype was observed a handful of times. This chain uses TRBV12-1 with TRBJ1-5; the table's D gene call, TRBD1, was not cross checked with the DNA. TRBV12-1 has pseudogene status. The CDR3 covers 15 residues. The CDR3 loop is CASSPGKGEDQPQHF. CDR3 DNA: TGTGCCAGCAGCCCTGGAAAGGGAGAGGATCAGCCCCAGCATTTT.

Here the CDR3 reads CASSLGTMNTEAFF. CDR3 nucleotide sequence: TGTGCCAGCAGCTTGGGAACCATGAACACTGAAGCTTTCTTT. The chain carries TRBV5-5 and TRBJ1-1; no definite D call. Deletions cut 0 bases from V and 0 bases from J, with 6 bases between. The CDR3 length is 14 residues. The germline V gene encodes CDR1 SGHKS and CDR2 YYEKEE (reference sequence).

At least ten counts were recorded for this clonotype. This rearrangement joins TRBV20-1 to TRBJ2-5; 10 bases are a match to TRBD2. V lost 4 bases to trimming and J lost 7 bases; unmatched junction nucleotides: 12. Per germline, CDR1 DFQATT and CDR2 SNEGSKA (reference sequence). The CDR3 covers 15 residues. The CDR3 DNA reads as TGCAGTGCTAACACCGGGACTAGCGCCGAGCCGACCCAGTACTTC. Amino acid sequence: CSANTGTSAEPTQYF.

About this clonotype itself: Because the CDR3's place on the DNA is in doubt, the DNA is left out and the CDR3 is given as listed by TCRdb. CDR3 region: CASSSSDQPKDEQFF. The V and J genes are TRBV6-1 and TRBJ2-1. The CDR3 is made up of 15 amino acids, end residues included. Germline lookup yields CDR1 MNHNS and CDR2 SASEGT.

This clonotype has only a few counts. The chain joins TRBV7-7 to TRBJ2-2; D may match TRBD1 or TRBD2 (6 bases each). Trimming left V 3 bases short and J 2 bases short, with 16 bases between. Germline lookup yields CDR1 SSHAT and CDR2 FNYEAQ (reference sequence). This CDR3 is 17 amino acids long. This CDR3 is CASSLTFGGGNTGELFF. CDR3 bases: TGTGCCAGCAGCTTGACCTTCGGGGGCGGAAACACCGGGGAGCTGTTTTTT.

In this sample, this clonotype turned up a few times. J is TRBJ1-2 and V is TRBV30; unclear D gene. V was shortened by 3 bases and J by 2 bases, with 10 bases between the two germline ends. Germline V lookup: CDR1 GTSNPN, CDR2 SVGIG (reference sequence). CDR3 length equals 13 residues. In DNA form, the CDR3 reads TGTGCCTGGAGACCCTCAGTGAACTATGGCTACACCTTC. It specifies CAWRPSVNYGYTF.

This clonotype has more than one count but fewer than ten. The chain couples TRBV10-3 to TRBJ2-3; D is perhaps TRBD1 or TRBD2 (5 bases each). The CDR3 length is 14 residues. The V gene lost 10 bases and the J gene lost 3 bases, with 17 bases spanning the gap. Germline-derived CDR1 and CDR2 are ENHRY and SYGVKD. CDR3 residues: CATARDPETDTQYF. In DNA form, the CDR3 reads TGTGCCACCGCCAGGGACCCCGAGACAGATACGCAGTATTTT.

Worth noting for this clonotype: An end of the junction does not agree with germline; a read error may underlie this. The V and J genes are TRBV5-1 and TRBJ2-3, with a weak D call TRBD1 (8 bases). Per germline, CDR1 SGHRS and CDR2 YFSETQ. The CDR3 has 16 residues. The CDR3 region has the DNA TGCGCCGGCAGCGTACAGGGGGAGGGTGGCACAGATACGCAGTATTTT. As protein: CAGSVQGEGGTDTQYF.